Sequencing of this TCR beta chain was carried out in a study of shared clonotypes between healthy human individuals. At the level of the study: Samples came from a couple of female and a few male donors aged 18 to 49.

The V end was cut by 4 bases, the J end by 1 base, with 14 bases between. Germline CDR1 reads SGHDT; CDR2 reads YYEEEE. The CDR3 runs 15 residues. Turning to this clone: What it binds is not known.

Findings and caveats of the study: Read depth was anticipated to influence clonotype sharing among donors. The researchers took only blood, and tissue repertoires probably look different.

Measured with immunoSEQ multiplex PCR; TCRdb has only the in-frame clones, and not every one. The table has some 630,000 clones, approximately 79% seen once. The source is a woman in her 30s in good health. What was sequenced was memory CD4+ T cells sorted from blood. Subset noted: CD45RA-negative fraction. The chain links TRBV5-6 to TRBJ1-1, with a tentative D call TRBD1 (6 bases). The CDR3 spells CASSHRWGQNTEAFF. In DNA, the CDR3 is TGTGCCAGCAGCCATCGGTGGGGACAGAACACTGAAGCTTTCTTT.